One sample yielded the 24 T cell receptor beta chains listed below, sequenced in a study of response to subunit inactivated influenza vaccine. TCRdb called the RT-PCR reads again in MiXCR, with one record for every CDR3 protein. The sample carries roughly 650,000 distinct CDR3 sequences, around 15% recorded once. Source: PBMCs from blood, taken 14 days before vaccination. These receptor sequences come from a man in his fifties who received an inactivated influenza vaccine.

This clonotype was observed at least ten times. The CDR3 bases are TGTGCCAGCAGTTCCTTCCCTGGACAGGGGGCTAACTATGGCTACACCTTC. Translation gives CASSSFPGQGANYGYTF. The chain has TRBV6-5 and TRBJ1-2, with TRBD1 matching over 10 bases. Germline V gene data show CDR1 as MNHEY and CDR2 as SVGAGI. V gave up 4 bases and J gave up 0 bases; unmatched junction bases: 8. The length of the CDR3 is 17 residues.

The chain joins TRBV28 to TRBJ2-1; a possible D gene is TRBD1 (5 bases). This CDR3 contains 16 residues. V was shortened by 2 bases and J by 4 bases, with 15 bases between the two germline ends. Germline CDR1 is MDHEN and CDR2 is SYDVKM. CDR3 coding DNA: TGTGCCAGCAGTTTAAGGCAGGGCCTAGTATACAATGAGCAGTTCTTC. Protein product: CASSLRQGLVYNEQFF.

The chain couples TRBV7-2 to TRBJ2-5; TRBD1 or TRBD2 may be the D gene (5 bases each). The CDR3 runs 13 residues. The V and J ends lost 5 bases and 4 bases respectively, with 11 bases between them. Germline CDR1 and CDR2: SGHTA and FQGNSA. The CDR3 sequence is CASSRDAIETQYF. In nucleotides, the CDR3 is TGTGCCAGCAGCAGGGACGCCATAGAGACCCAGTACTTC.

This clonotype was recorded at least ten times. The chain employs TRBV20-1 and TRBJ2-7; D is perhaps TRBD2 (6 bases). The CDR3 covers 15 residues. With 3 bases removed from V and 2 bases from J, the gap between germline ends came to 17 bases. In germline, CDR1 is DFQATT, CDR2 SNEGSKA (reference sequence). CDR3 amino acids: CSASQRESSTYEQYF. The CDR3 nucleotides read TGCAGTGCTAGCCAACGGGAGTCATCGACCTACGAGCAGTACTTC.

This clonotype occurred a few times. V usage is TRBV7-9 and J usage is TRBJ2-5; D not certain. Germline CDR1 and CDR2: SEHNR and FQNEAQ (reference sequence). The ends were cut back, 6 bases at V and 3 bases at J, with 11 bases in the middle. The CDR3 contains 13 residues. In DNA, the CDR3 is TGTGCCAGCAGATCGTTAAATGAAGAGACCCAGTACTTC. Residues: CASRSLNEETQYF. Supplemented by reference TRBV7-9 and TRBJ2-5, the full variable domain reads DTGVSQNPRHKITKRGQNVTFRCDPISEHNRLYWYRQTLGQGPEFLTYFQNEAQLEKSRLLSDRFSAERPKGSFSTLEIQRTEQGDSAMYLCASRSLNEETQYFGPGTRLLVL.

This clonotype was detected a few times. This may arise from a read error, as a much more abundant clone is one base away. J is TRBJ2-2 and V is TRBV9; D is unclear. The germline V and J ends were trimmed by 0 bases and 6 bases, with 6 bases remaining between them. Germline V gene lookup returns CDR1 SGDLS and CDR2 YYNGEE. The CDR3 runs 13 residues. The CDR3 loop is CASSVGVAGELFF. Written as DNA, the CDR3 is TGTGCCAGCAGCGTAGGGGTGGCCGGGGAGCTGTTTTTT.

As regards this clonotype: Relative to the germline gene, one junction end is altered; a read error may explain this. V and J are TRBV7-7 and TRBJ2-5, with 11 positions matching TRBD1. Looked up from germline, CDR1 is SSHAT and CDR2 is FNYEAQ (reference sequence). CDR3 length: 16 residues. In DNA, the CDR3 is TGTGCTAGCAGCTTAGGTGGACAGGGGGCCTGGGAGACCCAGTACTTC. Translated, it gives CASSLGGQGAWETQYF.

There are a few counts of this clonotype. The chain employs TRBV19 and TRBJ2-3; D is unclear. V was shortened by 3 bases and J by 6 bases, with 10 bases between the two germline ends. The CDR3 covers 13 residues. Looked up from germline, CDR1 is LNHDA and CDR2 is SQIVND (reference sequence). The CDR3 DNA is TGTGCCAGTAGTATGATGGCGTGGGATACGCAGTATTTT. This translates into CASSMMAWDTQYF.

The table lists this clonotype with many counts. The chain employs TRBV27 and TRBJ2-5; D perhaps matches TRBD1 (6 bases). CDR1 MNHEY and CDR2 SMNVEV come from the germline V gene (reference sequence). The CDR3 is 17 amino acids. The V and J ends lost 3 bases and 0 bases respectively, with 17 bases between them. CDR3 protein: CASSFLPLQGHQETQYF. The CDR3 DNA is TGTGCCAGCAGTTTTCTCCCTCTACAGGGACACCAAGAGACCCAGTACTTC.

The rearrangement links TRBV5-4 to TRBJ2-1; 7 bases are a match to TRBD2. V lost 0 bases and J lost 5; bases outside the gene matches: 5. The CDR3 extends over 15 amino acids. In germline, CDR1 is SGHNT, CDR2 YYREEE (reference sequence). The CDR3: CASSLVRAGNNEQFF. For the CDR3, the DNA is TGTGCCAGCAGCTTGGTTCGAGCGGGGAACAATGAGCAGTTCTTC.

This chain links TRBV2 with TRBJ1-3; D is uncertain. The CDR3 length is 15 residues. Trimming left V 6 bases short and J 2 bases short, with 14 bases between. Looked up from germline, CDR1 is SNHLY and CDR2 is FYNNEI. CDR3: CASSHLEGAGNTIYF. In DNA, the CDR3 is TGTGCCAGCAGCCACCTAGAGGGTGCTGGAAACACCATATATTTT.

The chain links TRBV27 to TRBJ2-1; D not resolved. Trimming took 5 bases from V and 8 from J, leaving 13 bases between them. CDR3 length: 13 residues. Per germline, CDR1 MNHEY and CDR2 SMNVEV (reference sequence). The CDR3 DNA sequence: TGTGCCAGCAGTCCGACGGGCTTCCATGAGCAGTTCTTC. Translating gives CASSPTGFHEQFF.

This clonotype has just a few counts. J is TRBJ2-3 and V is TRBV7-2, with 8 bases lining up with TRBD2. This CDR3 has 16 residues. The V gene's germline CDR1 is SGHTA and CDR2 FQGNSA. Trimming cost V 1 base and J 2 bases; bases outside gene matches: 5. The CDR3 region has the DNA TGTGCCAGCAGCTTAGGGGATAGCGGGGTCACAGATACGCAGTATTTT. Translated: CASSLGDSGVTDTQYF.

Comment on this clonotype: At one of its ends the junction is not consistent with the germline gene, which may arise from a read error. This chain joins TRBV18 and TRBJ2-5, with 8 bases identical to TRBD1. This CDR3 has 13 amino acids. Per the germline V gene, CDR1 is KGHSH and CDR2 is LQKENI. The CDR3 coding sequence is TGTGCCAACTCACTGGGACAGGAGGAGACCCAGTACTTC. Translating it yields CANSLGQEETQYF.

The V call is TRBV6-5, the J call TRBJ2-7; D possibly uses TRBD1 or TRBD2 (5 bases each). CDR1 MNHEY and CDR2 SVGAGI come from the germline V gene. V was cut by 6 bases and J by 3 bases, with 12 bases left in between. This CDR3 is built from 13 residues. CDR3 residues: CASRPGDHYEQYF. The CDR3 region has the DNA TGTGCCAGCAGGCCCGGGGACCACTACGAGCAGTACTTC.

This clonotype has just a few counts. The chain is built from TRBV5-1 and TRBJ2-7; possibly TRBD1 for D (7 bases). Germline-derived CDR1 and CDR2 are SGHRS and YFSETQ. This CDR3 region has 14 residues. Trimming removed 0 bases at V and 6 bases at J, with 13 bases between. DNA for the CDR3: TGCGCCAGCAGCTTGGTTGGGCAGGGGGGCGAGCAGTACTTC. This gives the protein CASSLVGQGGEQYF.

Many counts were recorded for this clonotype. The chain joins TRBV4-3 to TRBJ1-3, with D unclear. CDR1 is LGHNA and CDR2 is YSLEER in the germline V gene. CDR3 size: 13 residues. Trimming removed 0 bases at V and 8 bases at J, with 8 bases between. CDR3 amino acids: CASSQDWGYTIYF. The CDR3 region has the DNA TGCGCCAGCAGCCAAGATTGGGGATACACCATATATTTT.

This clonotype was detected a few times. The rearrangement joins TRBV20-1 to TRBJ2-5; D gene unclear. Trimming shortened V by 5 bases and J by 5 bases, and 15 bases separated the two germline ends. The germline V gene has CDR1 DFQATT and CDR2 SNEGSKA (reference sequence). This CDR3 is built from 13 residues. The CDR3 bases are TGCAGTGCTGCCCGACGAGCCGGGGAGACCCAGTACTTC. This gives the protein CSAARRAGETQYF.

This chain joins TRBV5-1 and TRBJ1-1; D gene unclear. Trimming left V 1 base short and J 0 bases short, with 7 bases between. Germline V gene sequence: CDR1 SGHRS, CDR2 YFSETQ. The CDR3 has 14 residues. The CDR3 loop is CASSLTAVNTEAFF. CDR3 in DNA: TGCGCCAGCAGCTTGACAGCAGTGAACACTGAAGCTTTCTTT.

This clonotype was seen a few times. This chain joins TRBV6-1 and TRBJ2-5, with TRBD2 matching over 12 bases. The CDR3 is 17 amino acids. V lost 4 bases to trimming and J lost 4 bases; unmatched junction nucleotides: 10. Germline V gene lookup returns CDR1 MNHNS and CDR2 SASEGT. The CDR3 DNA reads as TGTGCCAGCAGTGGGGTCCTAGCGGGAGGGCCGCTAGAGACCCAGTACTTC. Translation gives CASSGVLAGGPLETQYF.

The chain combines TRBV12-3 or TRBV12-4 with TRBJ2-7; D unresolved. With 1 base removed from V and 2 bases from J, the gap between germline ends came to 6 bases. This CDR3 spans 13 amino acids. CDR3 DNA sequence: TGTGCCAGCAGTTTAGTATCACCCTACGAGCAGTACTTC. This encodes CASSLVSPYEQYF.

In its sample, this clonotype was seen a few times. The CDR3 region is CASSLSGGGNIQYF. The CDR3 nucleotides are TGTGCCAGCAGTTTATCAGGGGGCGGAAACATTCAGTACTTC. The J gene is TRBJ2-4, the V gene TRBV6-2 or TRBV6-3; 8 nucleotides agree with TRBD1. CDR3 size: 14 residues. Germline trimming cut 4 bases from V and 6 bases from J; bases unmatched to any gene: 5. From germline, CDR1 is MNHEY and CDR2 SVGEGT.

This clonotype was recorded at least ten times. The genes are TRBV20-1 and TRBJ2-1; D is undetermined. Germline values: CDR1 DFQATT, CDR2 SNEGSKA (reference sequence). The CDR3 loop spans 10 amino acids. V dropped 3 bases and J dropped 3 bases, with 0 bases sitting between them. The CDR3 sequence: CSASYNEQFF. As DNA, the CDR3 is TGCAGTGCTAGCTACAATGAGCAGTTCTTC.

This clonotype has just a few counts. The rearrangement links TRBV2 to TRBJ2-2; the D gene is possibly TRBD1 (5 bases). CDR1 is SNHLY, CDR2 FYNNEI, per germline. V was clipped by 4 bases and J by 1 base, with 16 bases between them. This CDR3 contains 17 residues. In nucleotides, the CDR3 is TGTGCCAGCAGTGGAACAAGGGGCCGCCTGAACACCGGGGAGCTGTTTTTT. It translates to CASSGTRGRLNTGELFF. The full variable domain, in which reference TRBV2 and TRBJ2-2 provide the parts outside the CDR3, is EPEVTQTPSHQVTQMGQEVILRCVPISNHLYFYWYRQILGQKVEFLVSFYNNEISEKSEIFDDQFSVERPDGSNFTLKIRSTKLEDSAMYFCASSGTRGRLNTGELFFGEGSRLTVL.